The 26 T cell receptor beta chains reported below all come from one sample, sequenced in a study of cytomegalovirus exposure and HLA in healthy donors. PCR amplification relied on 60 Vbeta primers (plus 13 Jbeta primers). Libraries were prepared by immunoSEQ multiplex PCR; TCRdb keeps only in-frame clonotypes and omits some of them. The sample consists of under 150,000 clones, 80% to 85% of them appearing once. Sequenced input: PBMCs. All receptors derive from a male donor in good health and CMV-seropositive.

V usage is TRBV6-4 and J usage is TRBJ2-5; 10 bases agree with TRBD2. This CDR3 comprises 15 residues. J was trimmed by 5 bases and V by 7 bases; bases with no gene match: 10. CDR1 is MRHNA and CDR2 is SNTAGT in the germline V gene. The chain's CDR3 is CASNPSGRGRETQYF. The DNA for the CDR3 is TGTGCCAGCAACCCTAGCGGGAGAGGTCGGGAGACCCAGTACTTC.

The chain recombines TRBV19 with TRBJ2-1; D may be TRBD2 (5 bases). Germline CDR1 reads LNHDA; CDR2 reads SQIVND (reference sequence). The CDR3 totals 13 residues. V was clipped by 7 bases and J by 4 bases, with 11 bases between them. The CDR3 DNA follows: TGTGCCAGTACCCGGACTGGATACAATGAGCAGTTCTTC. It translates to CASTRTGYNEQFF.

This chain uses TRBV7-8 with TRBJ1-1, with TRBD1 matching 7 bases. V trimming: 8 bases; J trimming: 3 bases; junction bases outside the gene matches: 6. This CDR3 is 13 amino acids long. Germline-derived CDR1 and CDR2 are SGHVS and FQNEAQ. The CDR3 sequence is CASHRGRDTEAFF. The CDR3 nucleotides are TGTGCCAGCCACAGGGGAAGGGACACTGAAGCTTTCTTT.

The V gene is TRBV29-1, the J gene TRBJ2-7, with 11 positions matching TRBD1. CDR3 length: 14 residues. V lost 7 bases to trimming and J lost 3 bases; unmatched junction nucleotides: 8. Looked up from germline, CDR1 is SQVTM and CDR2 is ANQGSEA. The CDR3 DNA is TGCAGCGGCTGGGGCGGGACAGGGGGCTACGAGCAGTACTTC. It is translated as CSGWGGTGGYEQYF.

V and J are TRBV5-1 and TRBJ2-1; 16 nucleotides line up with TRBD2. Germline-derived CDR1 and CDR2 are SGHRS and YFSETQ. V dropped 4 bases and J dropped 7; count of bases not matched to a gene: 14. This CDR3 has 19 amino acids. CDR3 nucleotide sequence: TGCGCCAGCAGCCTATACGGGGGACTAGCGGGAGGGTTTAGGAATGAGCAGTTCTTC. It translates to CASSLYGGLAGGFRNEQFF. The full variable domain, in which reference TRBV5-1 and TRBJ2-1 provide the parts outside the CDR3, is KAGVTQTPRYLIKTRGQQVTLSCSPISGHRSVSWYQQTPGQGLQFLFEYFSETQRNKGNFPGRFSGRQFSNSRSEMNVSTLELGDSALYLCASSLYGGLAGGFRNEQFFGPGTRLTVL.

The V gene is TRBV19, the J gene TRBJ1-5; a possible D gene is TRBD1 (5 bases). Trimming left V 7 bases short and J 0 bases short, with 22 bases between. Germline CDR1 reads LNHDA; CDR2 reads SQIVND (reference sequence). The CDR3 spans 18 residues. The CDR3 loop is CASTKGSLRTHSNQPQHF. The CDR3 DNA follows: TGTGCCAGTACCAAGGGCAGCCTCAGGACACATAGCAATCAGCCCCAGCATTTT.

The genes are TRBV19 and TRBJ1-5; 7 bases align to TRBD1. The CDR3 spans 14 residues. The V segment lost 5 bases and the J segment 4 bases; nucleotides outside the gene matches: 5. CDR1 is LNHDA and CDR2 is SQIVND in the germline V gene (reference sequence). For the CDR3, the DNA is TGTGCCAGTAGTTGGACAGGCACAAATCAGCCCCAGCATTTT. Translated: CASSWTGTNQPQHF. The complete variable domain, with remaining parts taken from reference TRBV19 and TRBJ1-5, reads DGGITQSPKYLFRKEGQNVTLSCEQNLNHDAMYWYRQDPGQGLRLIYYSQIVNDFQKGDIAEGYSVSREKKESFPLTVTSAQKNPTAFYLCASSWTGTNQPQHFGDGTRLSIL.

This clone was seen only once. V is TRBV7-8 and J is TRBJ1-1; maybe TRBD1 (5 bases). The CDR3 runs 16 residues. V lost 5 bases and J 1 base, leaving 17 bases between the germline ends. Germline V lookup: CDR1 SGHVS, CDR2 FQNEAQ. CDR3 sequence reads: CASSQRQGLGNTEAFF. The CDR3 DNA sequence: TGTGCCAGCAGCCAACGGCAGGGCCTGGGGAACACTGAAGCTTTCTTT.

The chain is built from TRBV27 and TRBJ1-2; 8 nucleotides align to TRBD1. Unmatched junction bases numbered 14, after V lost 7 bases and J lost 7 bases. Germline V CDR1 and CDR2: MNHEY, SMNVEV (reference sequence). There are 15 residues in the CDR3. The CDR3 DNA reads TGTGCCAGCACCCCGGACAGGGAATTTTTATCTGGCTACACCTTC. Its translation: CASTPDREFLSGYTF.

The chain links TRBV5-1 to TRBJ2-5; TRBD2 matches 7 bases. Germline V gene lookup returns CDR1 SGHRS and CDR2 YFSETQ. The ends lost 3 bases at V and 5 bases at J; junction bases unmatched: 10. The CDR3 covers 15 residues. The CDR3 loop is CASSSGTTLFETQYF. The CDR3 DNA reads TGCGCCAGCAGCTCCGGGACTACCTTGTTTGAGACCCAGTACTTC.

The chain has TRBV10-1 and TRBJ2-1; D not resolved. The CDR3 has 14 amino acids. Between the trimmed V and J ends, which lost 3 bases and 5 bases, there was a span of 11 bases. Germline V gene data show CDR1 as WNHNN and CDR2 as SYGVQD (reference sequence). CDR3 residues: CASSDEWAHNEQFF. The DNA of the CDR3 is TGCGCCAGCAGTGATGAGTGGGCGCACAATGAGCAGTTCTTC.

This sequence joins TRBV18 and TRBJ1-2; the D is unclear. Germline V gene lookup returns CDR1 KGHSH and CDR2 LQKENI. This CDR3 spans 17 amino acids. V was trimmed by 1 base and J by 1 base, leaving 16 bases between them. Here the CDR3 reads CASSPRAGSQHNYGYTF. In nucleotides, the CDR3 is TGTGCCAGCTCACCACGGGCCGGCAGTCAGCATAACTATGGCTACACCTTC. Together with reference TRBV18 and TRBJ1-2, the CDR3 gives the full variable domain: NAGVMQNPRHLVRRRGQEARLRCSPMKGHSHVYWYRQLPEEGLKFMVYLQKENIIDESGMPKERFSAEFPKEGPSILRIQQVVRGDSAAYFCASSPRAGSQHNYGYTFGSGTRLTVV.

The table lists this clone with a few counts. Other DNA sequences within the sample encode an identical CDR3. CDR3 nucleotides: TGTGCCAGCAGTACGGGACAGGGGAGATATCAGCCCCAGCATTTT. This sequence encodes CASSTGQGRYQPQHF. The V call is TRBV28, the J call TRBJ1-5; 10 bases map to TRBD1. Trimming took 5 bases from V and 5 from J; bases not matched to a gene: 6. The CDR3 consists of 15 residues. Looked up from germline, CDR1 is MDHEN and CDR2 is SYDVKM. Together with reference TRBV28 and TRBJ1-5, the CDR3 gives the full variable domain: DVKVTQSSRYLVKRTGEKVFLECVQDMDHENMFWYRQDPGLGLRLIYFSYDVKMKEKGDIPEGYSVSREKKERFSLILESASTNQTSMYLCASSTGQGRYQPQHFGDGTRLSIL.

The chain combines TRBV7-9 with TRBJ2-3; 11 bases match TRBD2. Per germline, CDR1 SEHNR and CDR2 FQNEAQ (reference sequence). The CDR3 consists of 16 residues. J was trimmed by 5 bases and V by 3 bases; bases with no gene match: 7. The CDR3 DNA reads TGTGCCAGCAGCTTCAGCCTAGCGGGGGGCGGAGATACGCAGTATTTT. Its protein product is CASSFSLAGGGDTQYF. Full variable domain (rest looked up from reference TRBV7-9 and TRBJ2-3): DTGVSQNPRHKITKRGQNVTFRCDPISEHNRLYWYRQTLGQGPEFLTYFQNEAQLEKSRLLSDRFSAERPKGSFSTLEIQRTEQGDSAMYLCASSFSLAGGGDTQYFGPGTRLTVL.

CDR3 amino acids: CASSGTSGIQETQYF. DNA of the CDR3: TGTGCCAGCAGCGGGACTAGCGGGATACAAGAGACCCAGTACTTC. V usage is TRBV9 and J usage is TRBJ2-5; 12 bases map to TRBD2. Germline V lookup: CDR1 SGDLS, CDR2 YYNGEE. CDR3 length: 15 residues. Unmatched junction bases numbered 2, after V lost 3 bases and J lost 2 bases.

J is TRBJ2-7 and V is TRBV6-5; D remains ambiguous. CDR3 length: 13 residues. Germline CDR1 is MNHEY and CDR2 is SVGAGI. V gave up 4 bases and J gave up 8 bases, with 15 bases separating them. CDR3 sequence reads: CASSSDTRMQQYF. Written as DNA, the CDR3 is TGTGCCAGCAGTTCCGACACACGGATGCAGCAGTACTTC.

V and J are TRBV7-6 and TRBJ2-2, with 10 bases identical to TRBD2. CDR1 and CDR2 (germline): SGHVS, FNYEAQ. Trimming took 1 base from V and 1 from J; bases not matched to a gene: 0. CDR3 length: 16 residues. The CDR3 protein is CASSLGLAGNTGELFF. CDR3 DNA: TGTGCCAGCAGCTTAGGACTAGCGGGGAACACCGGGGAGCTGTTTTTT.

The gene calls are TRBV28 and TRBJ1-4; maybe TRBD1 (6 bases). Trimming removed 7 bases from V and 4 bases from J, with 13 bases in between. This CDR3 region has 14 residues. From germline, CDR1 is MDHEN and CDR2 SYDVKM. The CDR3 DNA follows: TGTGCCAGCAACCCGGACAGACTTAATGAAAAACTGTTTTTT. Amino acids: CASNPDRLNEKLFF. Variable domain in full (rest from reference TRBV28 and TRBJ1-4): DVKVTQSSRYLVKRTGEKVFLECVQDMDHENMFWYRQDPGLGLRLIYFSYDVKMKEKGDIPEGYSVSREKKERFSLILESASTNQTSMYLCASNPDRLNEKLFFGSGTQLSVL.

The chain joins TRBV5-4 to TRBJ1-2; D perhaps matches TRBD1 (5 bases). The V gene lost 1 base and the J gene lost 7 bases, with 11 bases spanning the gap. Germline-derived CDR1 and CDR2 are SGHNT and YYREEE (reference sequence). CDR3 length: 13 amino acids. For the CDR3, the DNA is TGTGCCAGCAGCTTGATCCAGGGAGGTGGCTACACCTTC. This codes for CASSLIQGGGYTF.

This clone came up a few times. The genes are TRBV7-9 and TRBJ1-2; 7 bases match TRBD1. Trimming removed 1 base from V and 1 base from J; junction bases left unmatched: 15. Germline CDR1 is SEHNR and CDR2 is FQNEAQ (reference sequence). This CDR3 has 19 amino acids. The CDR3 bases are TGTGCCAGCAGCTTAGTACGAGGGGGCAGGGAAGAATTTAACTATGGCTACACCTTC. Encoded protein: CASSLVRGGREEFNYGYTF. The full variable domain, in which reference TRBV7-9 and TRBJ1-2 provide the parts outside the CDR3, is DTGVSQNPRHKITKRGQNVTFRCDPISEHNRLYWYRQTLGQGPEFLTYFQNEAQLEKSRLLSDRFSAERPKGSFSTLEIQRTEQGDSAMYLCASSLVRGGREEFNYGYTFGSGTRLTVV.

This chain links TRBV10-3 with TRBJ2-7; 8 bases map to TRBD2. After removal of 10 bases from V and 3 bases from J, the junction contained 8 bases not matched to a gene. The CDR3 is made up of 13 amino acids. Germline-derived CDR1 and CDR2 are ENHRY and SYGVKD. CDR3 sequence: CATLSGGDYEQYF. As DNA, the CDR3 is TGTGCCACCTTAAGCGGGGGTGACTACGAGCAGTACTTC.

This chain joins TRBV11-1 and TRBJ2-3, with TRBD1 matching over 12 bases. The CDR3 contains 16 residues. Per germline, CDR1 SGHAT and CDR2 FQDESV (reference sequence). With V trimmed by 4 bases and J by 4 bases, 6 bases remained unmatched. The CDR3 DNA is TGTGCCAGCAGCTCCAGGGACAGGGGGCATTCAGATACGCAGTATTTT. Its translation is CASSSRDRGHSDTQYF.

The chain carries TRBV7-9 and TRBJ1-5; D ambiguous. Germline loops: CDR1 SEHNR, CDR2 FQNEAQ (reference sequence). This CDR3 has 12 residues. V lost 5 bases to trimming and J lost 4 bases, with 6 bases between them. CDR3 loop: CASSVLNQPQHF. CDR3 nucleotides: TGTGCCAGCAGCGTTCTAAATCAGCCCCAGCATTTT.

The chain combines TRBV9 with TRBJ2-3, with D tentatively TRBD2 (6 bases). This CDR3 comprises 15 residues. V gave up 2 bases and J gave up 0 bases, with 10 bases separating them. CDR1 is SGDLS and CDR2 is YYNGEE in the germline V gene. CDR3 in DNA: TGTGCCAGCAGCGTCGGGACTCTTAGCACAGATACGCAGTATTTT. Protein sequence: CASSVGTLSTDTQYF. The complete variable domain, with remaining parts taken from reference TRBV9 and TRBJ2-3, reads DSGVTQTPKHLITATGQRVTLRCSPRSGDLSVYWYQQSLDQGLQFLIQYYNGEERAKGNILERFSAQQFPDLHSELNLSSLELGDSALYFCASSVGTLSTDTQYFGPGTRLTVL.

The sample holds a few counts of this clone. V gene TRBV5-1 combines with J gene TRBJ2-3; D perhaps matches TRBD2 (5 bases). The V end lost 5 bases, the J end lost 2 bases, and 9 bases lay between the germline ends. CDR1 is SGHRS and CDR2 is YFSETQ in the germline V gene. The CDR3 sequence is 13 residues long. In DNA, the CDR3 is TGCGCCAGCAGTTACCGGGACACAGATACGCAGTATTTT. This encodes CASSYRDTDTQYF.

This clone was observed once. This sequence joins TRBV12-5 and TRBJ1-1; D is ambiguous. This CDR3 is built from 14 residues. The V gene lost 2 bases and the J gene lost 1 base, with 8 bases spanning the gap. The germline CDR1 and CDR2 sequences are LGHNT and FRNRAP. CDR3 in amino acids: CASGLSYANTEAFF. The DNA of the CDR3 is TGTGCTAGTGGTTTGTCCTACGCGAACACTGAAGCTTTCTTT.